The 21 T cell receptor beta chains reported below all come from one sample, sequenced in a study of blood T cell repertoires in COVID-19. Method: immunoSEQ multiplex PCR; TCRdb's copy keeps in-frame clones and lacks some. The table includes about 160,000 clones, approximately 90% detected once. Sequencing was done on a sample of peripheral blood. The receptors come from a young man with acute or convalescent COVID-19.

The chain combines TRBV18 with TRBJ2-5, with 11 bases that match TRBD1. The CDR3 sequence is 15 residues long. J was trimmed by 3 bases and V by 5 bases; bases with no gene match: 5. The germline CDR1 and CDR2 sequences are KGHSH and LQKENI. CDR3 sequence (DNA): TGTGCCAGCTCAAGGGACAGGGGGAAAGAAGAGACCCAGTACTTC. Translation: CASSRDRGKEETQYF.

The J gene is TRBJ1-4, the V gene TRBV24-1; 8 bases agree with TRBD1. The germline V gene has CDR1 KGHDR and CDR2 SFDVKD. The CDR3 contains 15 residues. V dropped 3 bases and J dropped 3; count of bases not matched to a gene: 2. The CDR3 DNA reads TGTGCCACCAGTGATGGGGACAGGTCTAATGAAAAACTGTTTTTT. The encoded protein is CATSDGDRSNEKLFF.

This clone was picked up a small number of times. The chain carries TRBV19 and TRBJ1-2, with D tentatively TRBD1 (5 bases). Germline V lookup: CDR1 LNHDA, CDR2 SQIVND (reference sequence). Trimming shortened V by 3 bases and J by 4 bases, and 24 bases separated the two germline ends. The CDR3 has 18 residues. The CDR3 region is CASSIRSFGDGRPYGYTF. The CDR3 DNA is TGTGCCAGTAGTATTCGGAGTTTTGGGGACGGGAGGCCCTATGGCTACACCTTC.

The chain recombines TRBV7-9 with TRBJ1-4; weak D call: TRBD1 (6 bases). Trimming shortened V by 6 bases and J by 6 bases, and 17 bases separated the two germline ends. Germline V gives CDR1 SEHNR, CDR2 FQNEAQ (reference sequence). CDR3 length equals 15 residues. CDR3 DNA sequence: TGTGCCAGCAGACCCGAAGGACAGAACTATGAAAAACTGTTTTTT. This codes for CASRPEGQNYEKLFF.

V usage is TRBV24-1 and J usage is TRBJ2-3; 9 bases map to TRBD1. The CDR3 runs to 15 residues. Germline V gives CDR1 KGHDR, CDR2 SFDVKD. V shed 3 bases, J shed 5 bases, and the junction held 5 bases outside the gene matches. CDR3 nucleotides: TGTGCCACCAGTGATCTGGGACAGGGTGAAGATACGCAGTATTTT. This gives the protein CATSDLGQGEDTQYF.

V is TRBV30 and J is TRBJ2-3; possible D gene TRBD2, 6 bases. This CDR3 has 15 residues. Germline V CDR1 and CDR2: GTSNPN, SVGIG (reference sequence). Trimming removed 0 bases from V and 1 base from J, with 11 bases in between. The CDR3 here is CAWSVLARGTDTQYF. For the CDR3, the DNA is TGTGCCTGGAGTGTACTAGCCCGAGGCACAGATACGCAGTATTTT. The full variable domain, rest sourced from reference TRBV30 and TRBJ2-3, is SQTIHQWPATLVQPVGSPLSLECTVEGTSNPNLYWYRQAAGRGLQLLFYSVGIGQISSEVPQNLSASRPQDRQFILSSKKLLLSDSGFYLCAWSVLARGTDTQYFGPGTRLTVL.

The V gene is TRBV6-6, the J gene TRBJ2-5; possibly TRBD1 for D (6 bases). The CDR3 runs 14 residues. Germline V lookup: CDR1 MNHNY, CDR2 SVGAGI (reference sequence). The V and J ends lost 2 bases and 3 bases respectively, with 10 bases between them. CDR3 residues: CASSYGAGEETQYF. The CDR3 region has the DNA TGTGCCAGCAGTTACGGGGCAGGGGAAGAGACCCAGTACTTC.

This chain connects TRBV19 to TRBJ1-5; 9 positions match TRBD1. Losses at the gene ends were 3 bases for V and 3 bases for J; bases not matched to a gene: 12. CDR3 length equals 18 residues. CDR1 is LNHDA and CDR2 is SQIVND in the germline V gene (reference sequence). For the CDR3, the DNA is TGTGCCAGTAGTATCAGTCTTGGGACAGGGTCCTTCAATCAGCCCCAGCATTTT. Translation: CASSISLGTGSFNQPQHF.

The V call is TRBV27, the J call TRBJ2-7; D possibly corresponds to TRBD2 (7 bases). CDR1 is MNHEY and CDR2 is SMNVEV in the germline V gene (reference sequence). The CDR3 extends over 14 amino acids. V lost 2 bases, J lost 2 bases, and 10 bases lay in between. The CDR3 DNA sequence: TGTGCCAGCAGTTTAAGGGAGGGGGCCTACGAGCAGTACTTC. Amino acids: CASSLREGAYEQYF.

The chain uses TRBV5-1 and TRBJ2-3; 8 bases align to TRBD2. Germline trimming cut 6 bases from V and 5 bases from J; bases unmatched to any gene: 14. The CDR3 totals 16 residues. CDR1 SGHRS and CDR2 YFSETQ come from the germline V gene. The CDR3 sequence: CASTADGGGPGDTQYF. CDR3 DNA sequence: TGCGCCAGCACCGCCGACGGGGGGGGGCCTGGAGATACGCAGTATTTT.

The rearrangement joins TRBV24-1 to TRBJ2-3; 7 nucleotides agree with TRBD1. The V segment lost 0 bases and the J segment 5 bases; nucleotides outside the gene matches: 7. From germline, CDR1 is KGHDR and CDR2 SFDVKD. The CDR3 contains 16 residues. In nucleotides, the CDR3 is TGTGCCACCAGTGATTTGAAGGGGGCGCTAATAGATACGCAGTATTTT. It specifies CATSDLKGALIDTQYF.

The chain is built from TRBV25-1 and TRBJ1-4; TRBD1 is a possible D gene (6 bases). The germline V gene has CDR1 MGHDK and CDR2 SYGVNS. The V and J ends lost 6 bases and 5 bases respectively, with 13 bases between them. The CDR3 runs 14 residues. The CDR3 sequence: CASSLGGANEKLFF. CDR3 nucleotide sequence: TGTGCCAGCAGCTTAGGGGGGGCGAATGAAAAACTGTTTTTT. Together with reference TRBV25-1 and TRBJ1-4, the CDR3 gives the full variable domain: EADIYQTPRYLVIGTGKKITLECSQTMGHDKMYWYQQDPGMELHLIHYSYGVNSTEKGDLSSESTVSRIRTEHFPLTLESARPSHTSQYLCASSLGGANEKLFFGSGTQLSVL.

CDR3 in amino acids: CASSEARGYTIYF. DNA of the CDR3: TGTGCCAGCAGTGAAGCCAGGGGTTACACCATATATTTT. This rearrangement joins TRBV6-1 to TRBJ1-3; D might be TRBD1 (6 bases). The CDR3 is made up of 13 amino acids. Trimming cost V 0 bases and J 8 bases, with 8 bases left between them. Germline loops: CDR1 MNHNS, CDR2 SASEGT.

The genes are TRBV24-1 and TRBJ2-3; 10 bases match TRBD1. The junction had 4 bases not matched to a gene; V was cut back by 6 bases and J by 2 bases. Germline assignment: CDR1 KGHDR and CDR2 SFDVKD. This CDR3 has 15 amino acids. CDR3 sequence: CATSRDRGSTDTQYF. DNA for the CDR3: TGTGCCACCAGTAGGGACAGGGGCTCCACAGATACGCAGTATTTT.

V usage is TRBV18 and J usage is TRBJ1-1, with TRBD1 identical over 7 bases. CDR3 size: 16 residues. CDR1 KGHSH and CDR2 LQKENI come from the germline V gene. The J segment lost 3 bases and the V segment lost 0 bases, leaving 7 bases of the junction unmatched. The CDR3, as DNA: TGTGCCAGCTCACCACCGGCTGGACAGGCTTACACTGAAGCTTTCTTT. It is translated as CASSPPAGQAYTEAFF.

This chain links TRBV18 with TRBJ2-1, with TRBD1 matching 7 bases. The CDR3 spans 15 residues. J was trimmed by 6 bases and V by 3 bases; bases with no gene match: 8. Germline V CDR1 and CDR2: KGHSH, LQKENI. CDR3 region: CASSPRGTALNEQFF. Written as DNA, the CDR3 is TGTGCCAGCTCACCCCGAGGGACAGCCCTCAATGAGCAGTTCTTC.

The J gene is TRBJ1-2, the V gene TRBV5-1; 10 nucleotides match TRBD1. Per the germline V gene, CDR1 is SGHRS and CDR2 is YFSETQ. The V gene end was trimmed by 3 bases and the J gene end by 2 bases; junction bases not matched to a gene: 7. This CDR3 comprises 16 residues. The CDR3 here is CASSSARQGANYGYTF. CDR3 coding DNA: TGCGCCAGCAGCTCCGCACGACAGGGGGCGAACTATGGCTACACCTTC.

The chain couples TRBV11-2 to TRBJ2-7, with D possibly matching TRBD1 (5 bases). This CDR3 has 14 amino acids. Germline CDR1 SGHAT, CDR2 FQNNGV. The ends were cut back, 0 bases at V and 6 bases at J, with 12 bases in the middle. The chain's CDR3 is CASSLEDGAIEQYF. The CDR3 DNA follows: TGTGCCAGCAGCTTAGAGGATGGGGCCATCGAGCAGTACTTC.

The chain couples TRBV9 to TRBJ1-4; the D is unclear. With 3 bases removed from V and 7 bases from J, the gap between germline ends came to 16 bases. Germline V lookup: CDR1 SGDLS, CDR2 YYNGEE. The CDR3 is 15 amino acids. Here the CDR3 DNA reads TGTGCCAGCAGCGGACGCGAGGGCCTCGGTGAAAAACTGTTTTTT. Translating gives CASSGREGLGEKLFF. The full variable domain, its missing parts supplied by reference TRBV9 and TRBJ1-4, is DSGVTQTPKHLITATGQRVTLRCSPRSGDLSVYWYQQSLDQGLQFLIQYYNGEERAKGNILERFSAQQFPDLHSELNLSSLELGDSALYFCASSGREGLGEKLFFGSGTQLSVL.

This clone was observed a single time. This chain connects TRBV29-1 to TRBJ1-4; unclear D gene. CDR3 size: 12 residues. Germline CDR1 SQVTM, CDR2 ANQGSEA. Trimming left V 5 bases short and J 7 bases short, with 11 bases between. The CDR3 spells CSVSEGSEKLFF. In nucleotides, the CDR3 is TGCAGCGTTAGTGAAGGGAGTGAAAAACTGTTTTTT.

J is TRBJ2-1 and V is TRBV24-1; TRBD2 agrees at 16 bases. Trimming at V came to 4 bases and at J to 3 bases, leaving 8 bases not matched to a gene. Germline V gives CDR1 KGHDR, CDR2 SFDVKD. The CDR3 consists of 19 residues. CDR3 coding DNA: TGTGCCACCAGTGAGTCCGGGACTAGCGGGGGGGCCCTCTACAATGAGCAGTTCTTC. This gives the protein CATSESGTSGGALYNEQFF.